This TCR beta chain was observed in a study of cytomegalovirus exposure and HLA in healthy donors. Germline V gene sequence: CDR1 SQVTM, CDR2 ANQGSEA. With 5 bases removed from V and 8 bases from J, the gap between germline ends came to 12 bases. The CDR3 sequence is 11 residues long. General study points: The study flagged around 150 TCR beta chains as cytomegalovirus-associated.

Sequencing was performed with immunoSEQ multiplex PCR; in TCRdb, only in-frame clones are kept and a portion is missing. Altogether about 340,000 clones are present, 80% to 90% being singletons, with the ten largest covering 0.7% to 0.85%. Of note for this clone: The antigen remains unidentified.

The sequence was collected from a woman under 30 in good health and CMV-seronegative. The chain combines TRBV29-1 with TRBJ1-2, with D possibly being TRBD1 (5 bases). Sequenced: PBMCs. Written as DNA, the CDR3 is TGCAGCGTTTTGGAAGGGGCAGGCTACACCTTC. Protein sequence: CSVLEGAGYTF. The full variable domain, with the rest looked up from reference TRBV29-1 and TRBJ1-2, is SAVISQKPSRDICQRGTSLTIQCQVDSQVTMMFWYRQQPGQSLTLIATANQGSEATYESGFVIDKFPISRPNLTFSTLTVSNMSPEDSSIYLCSVLEGAGYTFGSGTRLTVV.